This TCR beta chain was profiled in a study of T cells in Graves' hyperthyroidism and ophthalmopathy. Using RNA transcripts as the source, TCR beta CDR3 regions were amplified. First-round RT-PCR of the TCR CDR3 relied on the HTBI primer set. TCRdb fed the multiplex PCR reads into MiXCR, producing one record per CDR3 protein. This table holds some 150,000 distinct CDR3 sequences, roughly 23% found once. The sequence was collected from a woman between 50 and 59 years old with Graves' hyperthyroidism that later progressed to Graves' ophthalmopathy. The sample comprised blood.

The CDR3 loop is CASSEETGGNSPLHF. As DNA, the CDR3 is TGTGCCAGCAGTGAAGAGACAGGGGGCAATTCACCCCTCCACTTT. The chain employs TRBV6-1 and TRBJ1-6; 10 nucleotides line up with TRBD1. Germline-derived CDR1 and CDR2 are MNHNS and SASEGT. The CDR3 loop spans 15 amino acids. V dropped 1 base and J dropped 7; count of bases not matched to a gene: 1.